The 25 T cell receptor beta chains listed next were all sequenced from one sample in a study of CD8 T cells in Susac syndrome. With random hexamers, roughly 0.5 to 1 ug RNA was reverse transcribed. MiXCR, run by TCRdb on the immunoSEQ multiplex PCR reads, gives a single entry per CDR3 protein. This sample has some 130,000 distinct CDR3 sequences, with roughly 94% found just once. Specimen: CD4+ T cells from PBMCs. The receptors come from a human donor with multiple sclerosis.

The J gene is TRBJ1-1, the V gene TRBV3-1, with a tentative D call TRBD1 (6 bases). Trimming cost V 6 bases and J 7 bases, with 18 bases left between them. The germline gives CDR1 LGHDT, CDR2 YNNKEL (reference sequence). The CDR3 runs to 14 residues. CDR3 bases: TGTGCCAGCAGGAACTCGAGACAGGCGGGTGAAGCTTTCTTT. Translating it yields CASRNSRQAGEAFF.

The V and J genes are TRBV5-1 and TRBJ2-7; a possible D gene is TRBD1 (6 bases). V lost 4 bases to trimming and J lost 1 base, with 9 bases between them. The germline V gene encodes CDR1 SGHRS and CDR2 YFSETQ. The CDR3 consists of 13 residues. This chain's CDR3 is CASSGDNSYEQYF. CDR3 in DNA: TGCGCCAGCAGCGGGGACAATTCCTACGAGCAGTACTTC.

This clonotype was observed once. This rearrangement joins TRBV18 to TRBJ2-7; TRBD2 agrees at 13 bases. This CDR3 region has 15 residues. V was pared by 3 bases and J by 2 bases, with 1 base of the junction left unmatched. In germline, CDR1 is KGHSH, CDR2 LQKENI. Here the CDR3 reads CASSPGLAGTYEQYF. CDR3 DNA: TGTGCCAGCTCACCGGGACTAGCGGGGACCTACGAGCAGTACTTC.

This chain uses TRBV20-1 with TRBJ1-5, with a weak D call TRBD1 (6 bases). Trimming shortened V by 3 bases and J by 5 bases, and 8 bases separated the two germline ends. In germline, CDR1 is DFQATT, CDR2 SNEGSKA (reference sequence). The CDR3 is 12 amino acids. The CDR3 sequence is CSASRGDQPQHF. The CDR3 DNA reads as TGCAGTGCTAGCAGGGGCGATCAGCCCCAGCATTTT.

In regard to this clonotype: At one end, the junction sequence differs from germline, possibly due to a read error. The chain uses TRBV6-2 or TRBV6-3 and TRBJ2-7; 8 nucleotides agree with TRBD1. Germline lookup yields CDR1 MNHEY and CDR2 SVGEGT. This CDR3 has 14 amino acids. The CDR3 DNA reads TGTGCCAACAGTGACGGACAGGGAACCTACGAGCAGTACTTC. It encodes CANSDGQGTYEQYF.

This sequence joins TRBV29-1 and TRBJ2-5, with a possible D match to TRBD2 (5 bases). V lost 5 bases and J lost 5, with 15 bases in between. The CDR3 runs to 13 residues. Germline V gene lookup returns CDR1 SQVTM and CDR2 ANQGSEA. The CDR3 coding sequence is TGCAGCGTTTGGACTGGGGTGGTTGAGACCCAGTACTTC. It is translated as CSVWTGVVETQYF.

The rearrangement joins TRBV6-5 to TRBJ2-1; TRBD2 aligns across 9 bases. Germline-derived CDR1 and CDR2 are MNHEY and SVGAGI. The trim removed 10 bases at V and 15 bases at J, leaving 16 bases unmatched. The CDR3 has 13 amino acids. The CDR3 sequence is CATNTGGAGGWFF. CDR3 bases: TGTGCCACCAATACGGGGGGAGCGGGAGGTTGGTTCTTC.

The chain links TRBV19 to TRBJ2-3; D remains unclear. V was clipped by 4 bases and J by 3 bases, with 11 bases between them. The CDR3 has 14 residues. CDR1 and CDR2 from the germline V gene are LNHDA and SQIVND (reference sequence). CDR3 DNA sequence: TGTGCCAGTAGTACCCCGGGCAGGACAGATACGCAGTATTTT. It codes for CASSTPGRTDTQYF.

V and J are TRBV3-1 and TRBJ1-2, with D possibly matching TRBD1 (5 bases). Germline loops: CDR1 LGHDT, CDR2 YNNKEL (reference sequence). Trimming left V 4 bases short and J 3 bases short, with 15 bases between. This CDR3 spans 15 amino acids. Here the CDR3 reads CASSPLGVGDYGYTF. The CDR3 DNA is TGTGCCAGCAGCCCTCTGGGGGTAGGCGACTATGGCTACACCTTC.

The V gene is TRBV10-3, the J gene TRBJ2-7; possibly TRBD1 for D (6 bases). The CDR3 loop spans 13 amino acids. In germline, CDR1 is ENHRY, CDR2 SYGVKD. V lost 6 bases to trimming and J lost 2 bases, with 11 bases between them. Here the CDR3 DNA reads TGTGCCATCAGAACAGGGCAGGCCTACGAGCAGTACTTC. Translating it yields CAIRTGQAYEQYF.

This CDR3 reads CASSSGQGGETQYF. As DNA, the CDR3 is TGTGCCAGCAGCTCCGGACAGGGGGGAGAGACCCAGTACTTC. The chain couples TRBV7-3 to TRBJ2-5; 10 bases map to TRBD1. The CDR3 consists of 14 residues. V trimming: 4 bases; J trimming: 4 bases; junction bases outside the gene matches: 3. The germline V gene encodes CDR1 SGHTA and CDR2 FQGTGA.

V gene TRBV19 combines with J gene TRBJ2-1, with 9 bases identical to TRBD2. Unmatched junction bases numbered 8, after V lost 5 bases and J lost 6 bases. This CDR3 spans 15 amino acids. Germline assignment: CDR1 LNHDA and CDR2 SQIVND (reference sequence). The CDR3 DNA reads TGTGCCAGTAGTCACCCGGGACTAGCCCCCAATGAGCAGTTCTTC. Its translation is CASSHPGLAPNEQFF. Complete variable domain (other parts from reference TRBV19 and TRBJ2-1): DGGITQSPKYLFRKEGQNVTLSCEQNLNHDAMYWYRQDPGQGLRLIYYSQIVNDFQKGDIAEGYSVSREKKESFPLTVTSAQKNPTAFYLCASSHPGLAPNEQFFGPGTRLTVL.

J is TRBJ2-7 and V is TRBV11-2; possibly TRBD1 for D (6 bases). V gave up 6 bases and J gave up 0 bases, with 18 bases separating them. CDR3 length equals 16 residues. Germline CDR1 SGHAT, CDR2 FQNNGV. CDR3 residues: CASSKLQGVSSYEQYF. The CDR3 DNA sequence: TGTGCCAGCAGTAAACTACAGGGAGTAAGCTCCTACGAGCAGTACTTC.

The chain combines TRBV3-1 with TRBJ1-2, with a possible D match to TRBD1 (6 bases). V lost 0 bases and J 8 bases, leaving 13 bases between the germline ends. The CDR3 has 14 amino acids. CDR1 LGHDT and CDR2 YNNKEL come from the germline V gene (reference sequence). The CDR3 DNA reads as TGTGCCAGCAGCCAAGATCGAAGGGGGGGAGGCTACACCTTC. Translated, it gives CASSQDRRGGGYTF.

The rearrangement links TRBV18 to TRBJ2-5; D is perhaps TRBD1 (6 bases). This CDR3 spans 14 amino acids. Trimming shortened V by 3 bases and J by 5 bases, and 13 bases separated the two germline ends. The germline V gene encodes CDR1 KGHSH and CDR2 LQKENI. In nucleotides, the CDR3 is TGTGCCAGCTCACCTAGCAGGGGATCTGAGACCCAGTACTTC. As protein: CASSPSRGSETQYF. The whole variable domain, remainder taken from reference TRBV18 and TRBJ2-5, is NAGVMQNPRHLVRRRGQEARLRCSPMKGHSHVYWYRQLPEEGLKFMVYLQKENIIDESGMPKERFSAEFPKEGPSILRIQQVVRGDSAAYFCASSPSRGSETQYFGPGTRLLVL.

The rearrangement uses TRBV7-9 and TRBJ2-1; D is uncertain. V was trimmed by 1 base and J by 4 bases, leaving 8 bases between them. Germline V CDR1 and CDR2: SEHNR, FQNEAQ (reference sequence). The CDR3 has 14 amino acids. CDR3 DNA: TGTGCCAGCAGCTTAGGGATAGGGTACAATGAGCAGTTCTTC. This codes for CASSLGIGYNEQFF.

About this clonotype itself: Compared with germline, one end of the junction differs, possibly owing to a read error. The chain links TRBV30 to TRBJ1-5; D is uncertain. The V gene's germline CDR1 is GTSNPN and CDR2 SVGIG (reference sequence). The CDR3 is 15 residues long. The CDR3 DNA follows: TGTGCCTGGAGTGGGAGGACCCCTAGCTATCAGCCCCAGCATTTT. Translating gives CAWSGRTPSYQPQHF. Using reference TRBV30 and TRBJ1-5 for the parts outside the CDR3, the full variable domain is SQTIHQWPATLVQPVGSPLSLECTVEGTSNPNLYWYRQAAGRGLQLLFYSVGIGQISSEVPQNLSASRPQDRQFILSSKKLLLSDSGFYLCAWSGRTPSYQPQHFGDGTRLSIL.

The rearrangement joins TRBV19 to TRBJ1-1; 7 nucleotides match TRBD1. Germline assignment: CDR1 LNHDA and CDR2 SQIVND (reference sequence). The ends lost 6 bases at V and 0 bases at J; junction bases unmatched: 4. CDR3 size: 14 residues. DNA of the CDR3: TGTGCCAGTAGCTCAGGGGGGATGAACACTGAAGCTTTCTTT. It yields the protein CASSSGGMNTEAFF.

The chain combines TRBV5-4 with TRBJ1-2; TRBD1 is a possible D gene (6 bases). V lost 1 base and J lost 3, with 10 bases in between. CDR1 and CDR2 from the germline V gene are SGHNT and YYREEE (reference sequence). The CDR3 has 14 amino acids. CDR3 sequence reads: CASSLPGEDYGYTF. CDR3 nucleotides: TGTGCCAGCAGCTTGCCAGGGGAGGACTATGGCTACACCTTC. Full variable domain (remainder filled in from reference TRBV5-4 and TRBJ1-2): ETGVTQSPTHLIKTRGQQVTLRCSSQSGHNTVSWYQQALGQGPQFIFQYYREEENGRGNFPPRFSGLQFPNYSSELNVNALELDDSALYLCASSLPGEDYGYTFGSGTRLTVV.

This clonotype was seen just once. This rearrangement joins TRBV29-1 to TRBJ1-1, with no clear D. CDR1 SQVTM and CDR2 ANQGSEA come from the germline V gene. The CDR3 runs to 10 residues. The V gene lost 7 bases and the J gene lost 1 base, with 4 bases spanning the gap. The CDR3 region is CSAKNTEAFF. DNA of the CDR3: TGCAGCGCCAAGAACACTGAAGCTTTCTTT.

This chain connects TRBV7-8 to TRBJ2-5; 8 bases are a match to TRBD1. Germline assignment: CDR1 SGHVS and CDR2 FQNEAQ. The J segment lost 4 bases and the V segment lost 0 bases, leaving 13 bases of the junction unmatched. This CDR3 has 18 amino acids. CDR3 sequence: CASSLALFWGTGGETQYF. As DNA, the CDR3 is TGTGCCAGCAGCTTAGCTCTCTTTTGGGGGACAGGTGGAGAGACCCAGTACTTC.

The V call is TRBV27, the J call TRBJ1-5, with D uncertain. The CDR3 is made up of 13 amino acids. Trimming took 1 base from V and 1 from J, leaving 2 bases between them. CDR1 is MNHEY, CDR2 SMNVEV, per germline (reference sequence). The CDR3 protein is CASSLFSNQPQHF. CDR3 coding DNA: TGTGCCAGCAGTTTATTCAGCAATCAGCCCCAGCATTTT.

The genes are TRBV18 and TRBJ1-1; no firm D call. CDR3 length equals 13 residues. CDR1 KGHSH and CDR2 LQKENI come from the germline V gene. Between the trimmed V and J ends, which lost 2 bases and 1 base, there was a span of 5 bases. The CDR3: CASSPNQNTEAFF. As DNA, the CDR3 is TGTGCCAGCTCACCAAACCAGAACACTGAAGCTTTCTTT.

V gene TRBV6-5 combines with J gene TRBJ2-4, with a tentative D call TRBD2 (7 bases). V lost 0 bases and J 14 bases, leaving 26 bases between the germline ends. Germline values: CDR1 MNHEY, CDR2 SVGAGI. The CDR3 is 17 amino acids. The CDR3 is CASSYSRGGRREWWKYF. In nucleotides, the CDR3 is TGTGCCAGCAGTTACTCGAGGGGGGGCCGCCGAGAATGGTGGAAGTACTTC.

The chain joins TRBV29-1 to TRBJ1-5, with no clear D. The V end was cut by 5 bases, the J end by 5 bases, with 13 bases between. In germline, CDR1 is SQVTM, CDR2 ANQGSEA. The CDR3 has 13 amino acids. The CDR3 DNA follows: TGCAGCGTTATGATGGCTGGGGATCAGCCCCAGCATTTT. As protein: CSVMMAGDQPQHF. The complete variable domain, with remaining parts taken from reference TRBV29-1 and TRBJ1-5, reads SAVISQKPSRDICQRGTSLTIQCQVDSQVTMMFWYRQQPGQSLTLIATANQGSEATYESGFVIDKFPISRPNLTFSTLTVSNMSPEDSSIYLCSVMMAGDQPQHFGDGTRLSIL.